The 15 T cell receptor beta chains in this list originate from one sample, sequenced in a study of Ad26.COV2.S vaccination and SARS-CoV-2 variants. The treatment is: around 19 received Ad26.COV2.S at low or high dose, single or two shots; about 5 received placebo; per-sample allocation not given. At day 63 after the first vaccine or placebo injection, samples were drawn. TCRdb keeps only in-frame clones here, not all; method: immunoSEQ multiplex PCR. The data hold hundreds of thousands of clones, with roughly 89% observed a single time. Sequencing used peripheral blood, obtained in a trial of Ad26.COV2.S vaccine versus placebo. The receptors derive from a person between 18 and 59 years old who received the Ad26.COV2.S COVID-19 vaccine or a placebo.

As regards this clone: This sample also contains other DNA sequences that code for the same CDR3. The chain links TRBV7-3 to TRBJ1-1, with 8 bases fitting TRBD1. Germline V lookup: CDR1 SGHTA, CDR2 FQGTGA. The CDR3 extends over 14 amino acids. The V and J ends lost 2 bases and 1 base, in that order; junction bases with no gene match: 0. CDR3 DNA: TGTGCCAGCAGCTTAGGGACAGGGAACACTGAAGCTTTCTTT. This sequence encodes CASSLGTGNTEAFF.

This clone came up once. The chain links TRBV6-1 to TRBJ2-7, with 8 bases aligning to TRBD2. Germline V gene lookup returns CDR1 MNHNS and CDR2 SASEGT. This CDR3 spans 16 amino acids. The V segment lost 2 bases and the J segment 0 bases; nucleotides outside the gene matches: 6. The CDR3 region has the DNA TGTGCCAGCAGTGAACTAGCGGGCATCAACTCCTACGAGCAGTACTTC. Translation gives CASSELAGINSYEQYF.

The J gene is TRBJ2-5, the V gene TRBV5-5; D not certain. This CDR3 contains 12 residues. Per germline, CDR1 SGHKS and CDR2 YYEKEE (reference sequence). V lost 4 bases, J lost 2 bases, and 6 bases lay in between. The CDR3 coding sequence is TGTGCCAGCAGCCTACAACAAGAGACCCAGTACTTC. Its translation: CASSLQQETQYF.

The chain employs TRBV7-6 and TRBJ2-3, with TRBD2 as a possible D gene (5 bases). This CDR3 comprises 17 residues. Germline CDR1 is SGHVS and CDR2 is FNYEAQ. Trimming removed 3 bases from V and 1 base from J, with 17 bases in between. This chain's CDR3 is CASSFPPTGLRTDTQYF. CDR3 coding DNA: TGTGCCAGCAGCTTCCCCCCTACTGGACTTCGCACAGATACGCAGTATTTT.

This chain links TRBV5-1 with TRBJ1-1, with D maybe TRBD1 (6 bases). The germline CDR1 and CDR2 sequences are SGHRS and YFSETQ. Between the trimmed V and J ends, which lost 4 bases and 1 base, there was a span of 11 bases. The CDR3 loop spans 14 amino acids. CDR3 coding DNA: TGCGCCAGCAGCAAGACAGGCACGAACACTGAAGCTTTCTTT. Protein product: CASSKTGTNTEAFF.

The V gene is TRBV3-1 (or the pseudogene TRBV3-2), the J gene TRBJ1-5, with D hard to call. Trimming pared 4 bases from V and 2 bases from J, leaving 6 bases between. The CDR3 length is 13 residues. Germline values: CDR1 LGHDT, CDR2 YNNKEL (reference sequence). DNA for the CDR3: TGTGCCAGCAGCCTGGACCGCAATCAGCCCCAGCATTTT. This codes for CASSLDRNQPQHF.

The chain recombines TRBV29-1 with TRBJ1-2; unclear D gene. Germline CDR1 reads SQVTM; CDR2 reads ANQGSEA. V lost 6 bases and J 1 base, leaving 21 bases between the germline ends. The length of the CDR3 is 16 residues. The CDR3 loop is CSVPVSSSPFNYGYTF. DNA for the CDR3: TGCAGCGTCCCTGTTTCTTCCTCCCCCTTTAACTATGGCTACACCTTC.

V usage is TRBV5-1 and J usage is TRBJ2-3; tentatively, D is TRBD2 (5 bases). Per the germline V gene, CDR1 is SGHRS and CDR2 is YFSETQ. This CDR3 is built from 14 residues. The germline V and J ends were trimmed by 1 base and 4 bases, with 10 bases remaining between them. The CDR3 DNA follows: TGCGCCAGCAGCTTGAACGCCGGGGCAGATACGCAGTATTTT. Its translation: CASSLNAGADTQYF.

CDR3 nucleotide sequence: TGTGCCAGCAGTTGGGGACAGGGGTATGGCTACACCTTC. Protein: CASSWGQGYGYTF. The J gene is TRBJ1-2, the V gene TRBV6-2 or TRBV6-3, with 10 bases aligning to TRBD1. CDR1 MNHEY and CDR2 SVGEGT come from the germline V gene. The junction had 1 base not matched to a gene; V was cut back by 4 bases and J by 5 bases. CDR3 length: 13 residues.

This clone was seen once. Its ends do not fully match the called genes, so a read error is possible. This chain joins TRBV29-1 and TRBJ2-3, with no clear D. The CDR3 runs to 13 residues. In germline, CDR1 is SQVTM, CDR2 ANQGSEA. The CDR3 nucleotides read TGCAGCGTAGAATATCTCGTTTATTCAACCACCGTCTTT. Translated: CSVEYLVYSTTVF.

The V gene is TRBV28, the J gene TRBJ2-1; the match to TRBD2 covers 8 bases. This CDR3 comprises 15 residues. The ends lost 2 bases at V and 3 bases at J; junction bases unmatched: 3. The germline V gene has CDR1 MDHEN and CDR2 SYDVKM. The CDR3 region has the DNA TGTGCCAGCAGTTTAACTAGCGGCGTCTACAATGAGCAGTTCTTC. Protein product: CASSLTSGVYNEQFF.

The J gene is TRBJ1-1, the V gene TRBV10-1; D gene ambiguous. Germline loops: CDR1 WNHNN, CDR2 SYGVQD (reference sequence). Trimming removed 0 bases from V and 3 bases from J, with 5 bases in between. The CDR3 extends over 13 amino acids. DNA for the CDR3: TGCGCCAGCAGTGAGTCCGCAGACACTGAAGCTTTCTTT. This encodes CASSESADTEAFF.

V gene TRBV9 combines with J gene TRBJ1-1; 7 nucleotides align to TRBD1. The germline gives CDR1 SGDLS, CDR2 YYNGEE. V shed 2 bases and J 3 bases; nucleotides not matched to a gene: 7. The CDR3 runs to 15 residues. The CDR3 loop is CASSVEGAHHTEAFF. The CDR3 coding sequence is TGTGCCAGCAGCGTTGAGGGGGCGCATCACACTGAAGCTTTCTTT.

This clone was recorded once. The chain is built from TRBV18 and TRBJ2-7; a possible D gene is TRBD2 (6 bases). Trimming removed 1 base from V and 6 bases from J, with 10 bases in between. Germline V gene lookup returns CDR1 KGHSH and CDR2 LQKENI. This CDR3 has 13 residues. CDR3 sequence (DNA): TGTGCCAGCTCACCACTCGGAGGGCTCGAGCAGTACTTC. Protein product: CASSPLGGLEQYF.

Details on this clone: The germline gene is not matched at one end of the junction; a read error may be the cause. Other nucleotide sequences in the sample specify the same CDR3. This chain connects TRBV12-3 or TRBV12-4 to TRBJ2-7; 9 bases match TRBD1. There are 13 residues in the CDR3. CDR3 nucleotide sequence: TGTGCCAGCAGTTTGGGACAGGGCTACGAGCAGTACTTT. Translated, it gives CASSLGQGYEQYF.